This is a list of T cell receptor beta chains from one sample in a study of blood T cell repertoires in COVID-19. Measured with immunoSEQ multiplex PCR; TCRdb has only the in-frame clones, and not every one. This sample has some 110,000 clones; approximately 79% occur once, and the top ten carry roughly 2.6%. The specimen sequenced was peripheral blood. These TCRs come from a man aged 45-65 years with acute or convalescent COVID-19. Both conserved end residues are part of each CDR3. The D gene is left open where the match is weak. Clone size appears in some rows only: once, few, many, or a class for an expanded clone.

clone size	D gene	V gene	J gene	CDR3 protein	CDR3 DNA
few	.	TRBV5-5	TRBJ1-3	CASSLVPGSGNTIYF	TGTGCCAGCAGCTTGGTCCCAGGGTCTGGAAACACCATATATTTT
.	.	TRBV30	TRBJ1-2	CAWSTGVNYGYTF	TGTGCCTGGTCGACAGGAGTTAACTATGGCTACACCTTC
.	TRBD1	TRBV24-1	TRBJ2-2	CATSDPDRGLAGELFF	TGTGCCACCAGTGACCCGGACAGGGGGCTGGCCGGGGAGCTGTTTTTT
.	.	TRBV10-3	TRBJ1-1	CAISGNTEAFF	TGTGCCATCTCAGGGAACACTGAAGCTTTCTTT
few	.	TRBV6-1	TRBJ1-1	CASSESGYAFF	TGTGCCAGCAGTGAATCGGGGTATGCTTTCTTT
.	.	TRBV7-8	TRBJ1-2	CASSPSSDVGYGYTF	TGTGCCAGCAGTCCTAGCTCGGACGTCGGCTATGGCTACACCTTC
.	.	TRBV2	TRBJ1-4	CASSDRGEEEKLFF	TGTGCCAGCAGTGACCGGGGGGAAGAGGAAAAACTGTTTTTT
.	.	TRBV15	TRBJ1-2	CATSREGVNYGYTF	TGTGCCACCAGCAGAGAAGGAGTAAACTATGGCTACACCTTC
.	TRBD1	TRBV10-3	TRBJ1-1	CASHGQGFAEAFF	TGTGCCAGCCACGGACAGGGATTTGCTGAAGCTTTCTTT
.	.	TRBV6-5	TRBJ1-2	CASSYLFGGTNYGYTF	TGTGCCAGCAGTTATCTATTTGGGGGGACTAACTATGGCTACACCTTC
.	TRBD2	TRBV27	TRBJ2-5	CASSSGGGYQETQYF	TGTGCCAGCAGCAGCGGGGGGGGGTACCAAGAGACCCAGTACTTC
.	TRBD1	TRBV13	TRBJ2-5	CASSGWDSQETQYF	TGTGCCAGCAGCGGCTGGGACAGCCAAGAGACCCAGTACTTC
.	TRBD1	TRBV5-1	TRBJ1-3	CASTLTGSSGNTIYF	TGCGCCAGCACCCTGACAGGGAGCTCTGGAAACACCATATATTTT
.	TRBD1	TRBV5-1	TRBJ1-5	CASSPGQGAAQPQHF	TGCGCCAGCAGCCCCGGACAGGGGGCGGCTCAGCCCCAGCATTTT
once	.	TRBV6-1	TRBJ1-1	CASSEGIAGNTEAFF	TGTGCCAGCAGTGAAGGGATTGCGGGGAACACTGAAGCTTTCTTT
.	TRBD2	TRBV19	TRBJ2-4	CASSIRDYGSRPKNIQYF	TGTGCCAGTAGTATCCGGGACTACGGGTCGCGACCCAAAAACATTCAGTACTTC
.	TRBD2	TRBV3-1/TRBV3-2	TRBJ2-3	CASSQGLAGATDTQYF	TGTGCCAGCAGCCAAGGGCTAGCGGGAGCGACAGATACGCAGTATTTT
.	TRBD1	TRBV27	TRBJ1-1	CASSLGQGAEAFF	TGTGCCAGCAGTCTGGGACAGGGGGCTGAAGCTTTCTTT
once	.	TRBV19	TRBJ2-1	CASSIGHTYNEQFF	TGTGCCAGTAGTATTGGGCACACCTACAATGAGCAGTTCTTC
.	.	TRBV5-4	TRBJ2-7	CASTRGYEQYF	TGTGCCAGCACCCGGGGCTACGAGCAGTACTTC
.	.	TRBV21-1	TRBJ2-7	CASSLQGGKTYEQYF	TGTGCCAGCAGCTTACAGGGTGGTAAGACCTACGAGCAGTACTTC
many	.	TRBV11-2	TRBJ2-7	CASSLGAGYNEQYF	TGTGCCAGCAGCTTAGGGGCAGGGTATAACGAGCAGTACTTC
.	TRBD2	TRBV2	TRBJ2-3	CASSGGGEGTDTQYF	TGTGCCAGCAGCGGCGGGGGAGAAGGCACAGATACGCAGTATTTT
.	TRBD2	TRBV24-1	TRBJ2-1	CATSDLSASGRVNEQFF	TGTGCCACCAGTGATTTATCGGCTAGCGGGAGGGTGAATGAGCAGTTCTTC
.	.	TRBV7-8	TRBJ2-3	CASSLQSSTDTQYF	TGTGCCAGCAGCTTACAGTCTAGCACAGATACGCAGTATTTT
.	TRBD1	TRBV18	TRBJ1-6	CASSSTGGLHNSPLHF	TGTGCCAGCTCTTCTACAGGGGGGCTGCATAATTCACCCCTCCACTTT
.	TRBD2	TRBV19	TRBJ2-5	CASSIQLAAQETQYF	TGTGCCAGTAGTATCCAACTAGCGGCCCAAGAGACCCAGTACTTC
once	TRBD1	TRBV5-6	TRBJ1-6	CASSYGGSTGVYSPLHF	TGTGCCAGCAGTTACGGGGGTTCGACAGGGGTTTATTCACCCCTCCACTTT
.	.	TRBV6-5	TRBJ2-5	CAGGRKETQYF	TGTGCCGGAGGGAGGAAAGAGACCCAGTACTTC
.	TRBD1	TRBV6-1	TRBJ1-6	CASSDFDRGDSPLHF	TGTGCCAGCAGTGATTTTGACAGGGGAGATTCACCCCTCCACTTT
.	.	TRBV7-9	TRBJ2-1	CASSFSSSYNEQFF	TGTGCCAGCAGCTTTTCGAGCTCCTACAATGAGCAGTTCTTC
few	TRBD2	TRBV9	TRBJ2-3	CASSVALAGDTQYF	TGTGCCAGCAGCGTAGCACTAGCGGGGGATACGCAGTATTTT
.	.	TRBV27	TRBJ1-1	CASSFGVVNTEAFF	TGTGCCAGCAGTTTCGGGGTCGTTAACACTGAAGCTTTCTTT
.	TRBD2	TRBV10-3	TRBJ2-7	CAISLTSGYYEQYF	TGTGCCATCAGCCTGACTAGCGGGTATTACGAGCAGTACTTC
.	.	TRBV5-1	TRBJ1-6	CASSLGQEDSPLHF	TGCGCCAGCAGCTTGGGGCAGGAAGATTCACCCCTCCACTTT
once	.	TRBV11-2	TRBJ1-2	CASSYADSYYGYTF	TGTGCCAGCAGCTACGCGGACAGTTACTATGGCTACACCTTC
.	TRBD2	TRBV5-1	TRBJ2-6	CASSPGLVPGANVLTF	TGCGCCAGCAGTCCCGGACTAGTGCCTGGGGCCAACGTCCTGACTTTC
.	TRBD1	TRBV7-3	TRBJ2-5	CASSLRTGSQETQYF	TGTGCCAGCAGCTTAAGGACAGGGTCCCAAGAGACCCAGTACTTC
.	.	TRBV27	TRBJ1-2	CASSPQQALGYTF	TGTGCCAGCAGTCCACAACAGGCCCTAGGCTACACCTTC
.	TRBD2	TRBV6-4	TRBJ2-1	CASSEGTSGTNEQFF	TGTGCCAGCAGTGAAGGGACTAGCGGGACGAATGAGCAGTTCTTC
.	TRBD1	TRBV5-8	TRBJ1-5	CASSATGWSNQPQHF	TGTGCCAGCAGCGCGACAGGGTGGTCCAATCAGCCCCAGCATTTT
.	.	TRBV30	TRBJ2-7	CAWAQGGSYEQYF	TGTGCCTGGGCCCAAGGGGGTTCCTACGAGCAGTACTTC
.	TRBD2	TRBV9	TRBJ2-7	CASSHGQRGSYEQYF	TGTGCCAGCAGCCATGGGCAGCGGGGCTCCTACGAGCAGTACTTC
.	.	TRBV19	TRBJ1-2	CASSTKTDTNYGYTF	TGTGCCAGTAGTACCAAGACAGATACTAACTATGGCTACACCTTC
few	TRBD1	TRBV6-5	TRBJ2-3	CASRWDSGTDTQYF	TGTGCCAGCAGATGGGACAGCGGCACAGATACGCAGTATTTT
.	TRBD1	TRBV24-1	TRBJ2-1	CATSGPGQSSYNEQFF	TGTGCCACCAGTGGACCGGGACAGAGCTCCTACAATGAGCAGTTCTTC
.	TRBD1	TRBV2	TRBJ2-7	CASSDRDRDHEQYF	TGTGCCAGCAGTGACCGGGACAGGGATCACGAGCAGTACTTC
once	.	TRBV6-1	TRBJ1-4	CASSEMQEATNEKLFF	TGTGCCAGCAGTGAAATGCAGGAGGCAACTAATGAAAAACTGTTTTTT
.	.	TRBV10-3	TRBJ2-2	CAISVPGGTGELFF	TGTGCCATCAGTGTCCCTGGAGGCACCGGGGAGCTGTTTTTT
.	.	TRBV28	TRBJ1-1	CASTPVGARNTEAFF	TGTGCCAGCACCCCCGTGGGCGCGAGGAACACTGAAGCTTTCTTT
once	TRBD1	TRBV2	TRBJ1-1	CASSPLRDSEAFF	TGTGCCAGCAGTCCCCTTAGGGACAGTGAAGCTTTCTTT
.	TRBD2	TRBV10-3	TRBJ2-1	CAISEPTSRDYNEQFF	TGTGCCATCAGTGAACCGACTAGCCGGGACTACAATGAGCAGTTCTTC
.	.	TRBV24-1	TRBJ2-7	CATSDLMRVYEQYF	TGTGCCACCAGTGATTTAATGAGAGTCTACGAGCAGTACTTC
.	.	TRBV5-8	TRBJ1-2	CASSFRQDLGYTF	TGTGCCAGCAGCTTTCGGCAGGATCTGGGCTACACCTTC